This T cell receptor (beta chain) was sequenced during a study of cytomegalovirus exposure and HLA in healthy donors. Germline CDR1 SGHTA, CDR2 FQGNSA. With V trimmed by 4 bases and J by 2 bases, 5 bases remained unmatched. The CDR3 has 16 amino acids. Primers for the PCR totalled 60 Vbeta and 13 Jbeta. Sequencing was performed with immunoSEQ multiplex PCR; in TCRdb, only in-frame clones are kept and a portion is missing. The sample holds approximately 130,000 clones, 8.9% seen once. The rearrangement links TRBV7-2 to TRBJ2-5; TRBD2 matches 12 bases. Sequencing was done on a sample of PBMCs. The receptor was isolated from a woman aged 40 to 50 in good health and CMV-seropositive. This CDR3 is CASSSTLAGGQETQYF. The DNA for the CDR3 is TGTGCCAGCAGCTCCACACTAGCGGGGGGACAAGAGACCCAGTACTTC.